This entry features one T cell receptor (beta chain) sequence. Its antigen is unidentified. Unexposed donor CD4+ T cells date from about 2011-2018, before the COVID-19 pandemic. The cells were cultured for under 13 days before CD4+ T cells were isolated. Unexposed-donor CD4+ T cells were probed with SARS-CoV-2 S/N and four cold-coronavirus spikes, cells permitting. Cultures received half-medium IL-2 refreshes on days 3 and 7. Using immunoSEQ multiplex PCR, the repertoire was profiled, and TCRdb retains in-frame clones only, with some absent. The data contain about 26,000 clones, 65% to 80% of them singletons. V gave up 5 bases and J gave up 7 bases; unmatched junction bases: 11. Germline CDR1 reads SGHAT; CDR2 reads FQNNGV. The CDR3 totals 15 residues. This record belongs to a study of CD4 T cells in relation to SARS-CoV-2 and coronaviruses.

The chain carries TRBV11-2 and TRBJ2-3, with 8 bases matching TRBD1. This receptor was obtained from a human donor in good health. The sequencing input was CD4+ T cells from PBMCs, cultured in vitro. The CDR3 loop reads CASSPGQGAGNTQYF. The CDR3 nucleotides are TGTGCCAGCAGCCCGGGGCAGGGGGCAGGGAATACGCAGTATTTT.